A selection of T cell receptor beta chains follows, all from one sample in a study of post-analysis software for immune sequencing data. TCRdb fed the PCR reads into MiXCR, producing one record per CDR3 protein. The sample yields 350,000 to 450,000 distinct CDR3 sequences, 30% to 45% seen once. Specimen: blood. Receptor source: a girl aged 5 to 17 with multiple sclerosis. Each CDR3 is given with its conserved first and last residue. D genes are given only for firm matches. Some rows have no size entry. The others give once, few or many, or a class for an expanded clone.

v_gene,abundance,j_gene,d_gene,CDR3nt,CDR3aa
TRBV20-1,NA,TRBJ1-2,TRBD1,TGCAGTGTTCTACGGACAGGGTTAGGAGGCTACACCTTC,CSVLRTGLGGYTF
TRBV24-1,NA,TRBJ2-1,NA,TGTGCCACCAGAGCCGGGGCAGGGGATTACAATGAGCAGTTCTTC,CATRAGAGDYNEQFF
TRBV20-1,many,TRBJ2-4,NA,TGCAGTGCGGATAGCCGCGTTGGACAGCCCATACCAGCCCAGTACTTC,CSADSRVGQPIPAQYF
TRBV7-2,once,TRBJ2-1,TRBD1,TGTGCCAGCAGCTTAGCAGACAGGGGTACGGGAGTCGATGAGCAGTTCTTC,CASSLADRGTGVDEQFF
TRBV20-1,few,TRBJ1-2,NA,TGCAGTGCTAGTGAAGGGCAAAACTATGGCTACACCTTC,CSASEGQNYGYTF
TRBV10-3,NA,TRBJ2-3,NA,TGTGCCATCAGTTTGGGGGACACTATCACAGATACGCAGTATTTT,CAISLGDTITDTQYF
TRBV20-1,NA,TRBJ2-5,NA,TGCAGTGCTAGAAGAAGTAAGGGCGAGACCCGGTACTTC,CSARRSKGETRYF
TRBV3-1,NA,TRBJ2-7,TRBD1,TGTGCCAGCAGCAACCACTGGACAGGCGAGCAGTACTTC,CASSNHWTGEQYF
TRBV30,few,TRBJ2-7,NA,TGTGCCTGGGAGGGGACCGAAACCTACGAGCAGTACTTC,CAWEGTETYEQYF
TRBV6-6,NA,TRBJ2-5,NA,TGTGCCAGCGGATCCAGGGGCAGGGGTCAGTACCAAGAGACCCAGTACTTC,CASGSRGRGQYQETQYF
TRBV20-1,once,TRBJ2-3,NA,TGCAGTGCTAGTCGGACTAGCACAGATACGCAGTATTTT,CSASRTSTDTQYF
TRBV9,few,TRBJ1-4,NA,TGTGCCAGCAGCGTAGGAACCAGGGCCGAAAAACTGTTTTTT,CASSVGTRAEKLFF
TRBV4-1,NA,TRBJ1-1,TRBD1,TGCGCCAGCAGCCTCGGACAGGTGGGCACTGAAGCTTTCTTT,CASSLGQVGTEAFF
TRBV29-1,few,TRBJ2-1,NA,TGCAGCGTTGATGTCCCCGACCGCAATGAGCAGTTCTTC,CSVDVPDRNEQFF
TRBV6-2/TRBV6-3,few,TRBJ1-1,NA,TGTGCCAGCAGGAGACAGCCAAGGGGCACTGAAGCTTTCTTT,CASRRQPRGTEAFF
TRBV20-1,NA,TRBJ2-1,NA,TGCAGTGCTAGAGATCAAAGGACGGGCAATGAGCAGTTCTTC,CSARDQRTGNEQFF
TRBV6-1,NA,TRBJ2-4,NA,TGTGCCAGCAGTGAATCCGGAGGGATCGGGGAGCAGTACTTC,CASSESGGIGEQYF
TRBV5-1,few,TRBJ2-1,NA,TGCGCCAGCACCCCGGAGGGGGGAGATAGGCCCTACAATGAGCAGTTCTTC,CASTPEGGDRPYNEQFF
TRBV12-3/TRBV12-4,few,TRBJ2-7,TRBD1,TGTGCCAGCAGTTGGACCGGGACAGGGGGTGTCGAGCAGTACTTC,CASSWTGTGGVEQYF
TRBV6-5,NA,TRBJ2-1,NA,TGTGCCAGCAGTTACCCCAAGGTCCTCGAGGGCAGGGGAGGCTACAATGAGCAGTTCTTC,CASSYPKVLEGRGGYNEQFF
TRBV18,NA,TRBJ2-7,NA,TGTGCCAGCTCACCAAGGGTTGCCGACGAGCAGTACTTC,CASSPRVADEQYF
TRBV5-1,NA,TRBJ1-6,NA,TGCGCCAGCAGCTATGATTCTCCAGGGTGGAATTCACCCCTCCACTTT,CASSYDSPGWNSPLHF
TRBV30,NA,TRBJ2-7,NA,TGTGCCTGGTCCAGGGGAGGGTACGAGCAGTACTTC,CAWSRGGYEQYF
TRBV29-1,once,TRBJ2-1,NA,TGCAGCGTGGTCTACAGGGAGGTCCCCTACAATGAGCAGTTCTTC,CSVVYREVPYNEQFF
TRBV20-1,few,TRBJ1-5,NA,TGCAGTGCTCACATGGGAGGCAATCAGCCCCAGCATTTT,CSAHMGGNQPQHF
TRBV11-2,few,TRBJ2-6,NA,TGTGCCAGCAGCCACCGCGGACAGTCTGGGTCCAACGTCCTGACTTTC,CASSHRGQSGSNVLTF
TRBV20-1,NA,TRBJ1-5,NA,TGCAGTGCTAACCCAACAGGGCAACGGTATCAGCCCCAGCATTTT,CSANPTGQRYQPQHF
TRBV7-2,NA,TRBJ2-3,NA,TGTGCCAGCAGCCTACGGAGGATAGATACGCAGTATTTT,CASSLRRIDTQYF
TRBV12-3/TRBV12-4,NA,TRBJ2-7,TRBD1,TGTGCCAGCAGTTTCCGGGACAGGGAAAAAAGTTGTTGCGTGGTCTACGAGCAGTACTTC,CASSFRDREKSCCVVYEQYF
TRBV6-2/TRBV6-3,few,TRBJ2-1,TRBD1,TGTGCCAGCAGTTACGACGGGACAGGGCTCTATGAGCAGTTCTTC,CASSYDGTGLYEQFF
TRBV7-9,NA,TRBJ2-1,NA,TGTGCCAGCAGACCCCGTGCTAGGGGCCCCCCCCGTGGAGATGAGCAGTTCTTC,CASRPRARGPPRGDEQFF
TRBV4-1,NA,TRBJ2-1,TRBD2,TGCGCCAGCAGCCAAGGGGAGCGGGGGGCCTACAATGAGCAGTTCTTC,CASSQGERGAYNEQFF
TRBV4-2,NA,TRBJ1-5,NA,TGTGCCAGCAGCCAAGAAGGGCAGGGTGGTCAGCCCCAGCATTTT,CASSQEGQGGQPQHF
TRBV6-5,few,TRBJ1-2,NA,TGTGCCAGCAGTTACTCCGGAGAGGGAAGCTACACCTTC,CASSYSGEGSYTF
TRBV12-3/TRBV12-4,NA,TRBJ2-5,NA,TGTGCCAGCAGGTGGACAGCCGGAGAGCAGTACTTC,CASRWTAGEQYF
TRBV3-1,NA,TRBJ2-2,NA,TGTGCCAGCAAGGCGCAATTGGGGGCCGGGGAGCTGTTTTTT,CASKAQLGAGELFF
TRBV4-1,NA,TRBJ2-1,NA,TGCGCCAGCAGCCAAGGAAGGGACGGCAATGAGCAGTTCTTC,CASSQGRDGNEQFF
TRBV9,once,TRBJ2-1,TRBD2,TGTGCCAGCAGCGTAGCTGGGACTAGCGGGGGGGGTGAGCAGTTCTTC,CASSVAGTSGGGEQFF
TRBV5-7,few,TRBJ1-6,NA,TGTGCCAGCAGCCTTTGGTGTGGTCGGTGGCCCCTGGGAGTTAATTCACCCCTCCACTTT,CASSLWCGRWPLGVNSPLHF